Shown below are 13 T cell receptor beta chains from a single sample sequenced in a study of shared clonotypes between healthy human individuals. The data were produced by immunoSEQ multiplex PCR, yet TCRdb's version contains in-frame clones alone and is incomplete. The repertoire has about 2.1 million clones, over 85% of them found once; the top ten carry approximately 1.7%. Terminally differentiated effector memory CD45RA+ cells were left out of the naive CD8 fraction, which was CD45RO-negative and positively selected for CCR7. The source material was naive CD8+ T cells from PBMCs. These receptors all come from a man between 18 and 35 years old in good health. Some clones in this sample may be carry-over from other donors' samples.

The chain carries TRBV9 and TRBJ2-3; D is undetermined. Trimming stripped 0 bases from V and 0 bases from J, with 8 bases between. Germline V gives CDR1 SGDLS, CDR2 YYNGEE. The CDR3 has 15 residues. The CDR3 loop reads CASSVESSSTDTQYF. The DNA for the CDR3 is TGTGCCAGCAGCGTAGAGAGTTCTAGCACAGATACGCAGTATTTT.

CDR3 sequence: CAWMGLQYEQYF. CDR3 coding DNA: TGTGCCTGGATGGGGCTGCAATACGAGCAGTACTTC. The chain uses TRBV30 and TRBJ2-7, with D perhaps matching TRBD1 (5 bases). CDR1 is GTSNPN, CDR2 SVGIG, per germline (reference sequence). There are 12 residues in the CDR3. The germline V and J ends were trimmed by 4 bases and 4 bases, with 11 bases remaining between them.

The chain couples TRBV18 to TRBJ2-1, with no clear D. V lost 6 bases and J 6 bases, leaving 15 bases between the germline ends. This CDR3 contains 14 residues. Germline V gene lookup returns CDR1 KGHSH and CDR2 LQKENI. CDR3 residues: CASSPARQFNEQFF. The CDR3 nucleotides are TGTGCCAGCTCCCCCGCACGGCAGTTCAATGAGCAGTTCTTC.

This clone was recorded a few times. The sample has other DNA sequences that encode this CDR3 too. The CDR3 nucleotides are TGCGCCAGCAGCTTGGGACAGGGTGGCAATCAGCCCCAGCATTTT. Amino acid sequence: CASSLGQGGNQPQHF. The chain links TRBV5-1 to TRBJ1-5; 7 bases are a match to TRBD1. Germline CDR1 and CDR2: SGHRS and YFSETQ. The CDR3 loop spans 15 amino acids. The V segment lost 0 bases and the J segment 2 bases; nucleotides outside the gene matches: 2.

The chain combines TRBV6-1 with TRBJ1-5; 9 positions match TRBD1. Trimming removed 7 bases from V and 5 bases from J; junction bases left unmatched: 12. CDR1 is MNHNS, CDR2 SASEGT, per germline. This CDR3 spans 16 amino acids. The CDR3 nucleotides are TGTGCCAGCATTGATAGGACAGGGGACCGGCATCAGCCCCAGCATTTT. It encodes CASIDRTGDRHQPQHF.

The chain couples TRBV10-2 to TRBJ2-7; D call uncertain. This CDR3 region has 15 residues. Trimming cost V 3 bases and J 0 bases, with 12 bases left between them. CDR1 and CDR2 (germline): WSHSY, SAAADI. CDR3 loop: CASSDRGGNSYEQYF. CDR3 in DNA: TGCGCCAGCAGTGATAGAGGCGGTAACTCCTACGAGCAGTACTTC.

The V call is TRBV5-6, the J call TRBJ1-2, with D tentatively TRBD1 (5 bases). V lost 0 bases and J 4 bases, leaving 13 bases between the germline ends. CDR1 and CDR2 from the germline V gene are SGHDT and YYEEEE. This CDR3 has 15 residues. The chain's CDR3 is CASSLASGSAYGYTF. For the CDR3, the DNA is TGTGCCAGCAGCTTGGCCTCAGGGAGCGCCTATGGCTACACCTTC.

This clone has a single count. V is TRBV2 and J is TRBJ2-1; a possible D gene is TRBD2 (6 bases). This CDR3 has 15 amino acids. Germline values: CDR1 SNHLY, CDR2 FYNNEI. V dropped 7 bases and J dropped 2 bases, with 15 bases sitting between them. This chain's CDR3 is CASTAREWTYNEQFF. CDR3 nucleotides: TGTGCCAGCACGGCACGGGAGTGGACCTACAATGAGCAGTTCTTC.

This clone was recorded once. The genes are TRBV7-9 and TRBJ2-7; D is perhaps TRBD1 (6 bases). V lost 1 base to trimming and J lost 6 bases, with 10 bases between them. Germline CDR1 reads SEHNR; CDR2 reads FQNEAQ (reference sequence). There are 13 residues in the CDR3. The CDR3 is CASSLVGRGEQYF. Written as DNA, the CDR3 is TGTGCCAGCAGCTTAGTGGGCAGGGGCGAGCAGTACTTC.

In DNA, the CDR3 is TGTGCCGTCGGAGGGAGGGGGAAGACCTACGAGCAGTACTTC. The encoded protein is CAVGGRGKTYEQYF. The genes are TRBV10-3 and TRBJ2-7, with a weak D call TRBD2 (7 bases). Germline CDR1 ENHRY, CDR2 SYGVKD. CDR3 length: 14 residues. V was clipped by 11 bases and J by 2 bases, with 19 bases between them.

The chain couples TRBV28 to TRBJ1-5; TRBD1 agrees at 7 bases. CDR3 length: 13 residues. The J segment lost 2 bases and the V segment lost 9 bases, leaving 4 bases of the junction unmatched. Germline assignment: CDR1 MDHEN and CDR2 SYDVKM. The CDR3 DNA is TGTGCCAGTACAGGGGCCCGCAATCAGCCCCAGCATTTT. As protein: CASTGARNQPQHF.

This chain uses TRBV7-9 with TRBJ2-1, with 7 bases aligning to TRBD2. V gave up 3 bases and J gave up 0 bases; unmatched junction bases: 5. The CDR3 extends over 16 amino acids. The germline V gene has CDR1 SEHNR and CDR2 FQNEAQ (reference sequence). The chain's CDR3 is CASSLTGEGSYNEQFF. CDR3 DNA sequence: TGTGCCAGCAGCTTGACGGGGGAGGGCTCCTACAATGAGCAGTTCTTC.

In its sample, this clone was seen once. The chain is built from TRBV2 and TRBJ2-3, with D possibly being TRBD2 (6 bases). This CDR3 is 13 amino acids long. Trimming removed 6 bases from V and 3 bases from J, with 10 bases in between. Germline V gene sequence: CDR1 SNHLY, CDR2 FYNNEI. The CDR3 is CASRGRETDTQYF. DNA for the CDR3: TGTGCCAGCAGGGGCCGGGAGACAGATACGCAGTATTTT.